These 30 T cell receptor beta chains share one sample of origin, sequenced in a study of T-cell reconstitution after alpha-beta-depleted transplantation in children. It was with unique molecular identifiers that the TCRbeta library was prepared. TCRdb re-called the PCR reads through MiXCR, storing one row per CDR3 protein. The data show hundreds of thousands of distinct CDR3 sequences, with around 17% seen just once and around 5.3% held by the top ten. The starting material was PBMCs, mostly from graft donor cells, obtained 360 days after TCRalphabeta/CD19-depleted stem cell transplant. The receptors shown here come from a male patient between 5 and 17 years old who had a stem cell transplant for acute lymphoblastic leukemia, so the T cells may come from the graft donor.

The rearrangement links TRBV4-1 to TRBJ1-1; D gene unclear. CDR1 is MGHRA and CDR2 is YSYEKL in the germline V gene. The CDR3 spans 14 residues. The V end was cut by 4 bases, the J end by 5 bases, with 14 bases between. The CDR3 coding sequence is TGCGCCAGCAGCCTAACCGCCGGTTCGACTGAAGCTTTCTTT. Protein product: CASSLTAGSTEAFF.

The chain recombines TRBV5-1 with TRBJ2-2; 7 nucleotides agree with TRBD2. The J segment lost 4 bases and the V segment lost 2 bases, leaving 2 bases of the junction unmatched. CDR1 SGHRS and CDR2 YFSETQ come from the germline V gene. This CDR3 has 14 amino acids. The DNA for the CDR3 is TGCGCCAGCAGCTTTACTAGCGCCACCGGGGAGCTGTTTTTT. It specifies CASSFTSATGELFF. The entire variable domain, with the rest obtained from reference TRBV5-1 and TRBJ2-2, is as follows: KAGVTQTPRYLIKTRGQQVTLSCSPISGHRSVSWYQQTPGQGLQFLFEYFSETQRNKGNFPGRFSGRQFSNSRSEMNVSTLELGDSALYLCASSFTSATGELFFGEGSRLTVL.

This clonotype appeared a few times. V gene TRBV10-3 combines with J gene TRBJ2-7; weak D call: TRBD2 (7 bases). Germline assignment: CDR1 ENHRY and CDR2 SYGVKD. Trimming stripped 4 bases from V and 2 bases from J, with 18 bases between. This CDR3 spans 16 amino acids. CDR3 sequence: CAISVSEGGDTYEQYF. In nucleotides, the CDR3 is TGTGCCATCAGTGTATCGGAGGGGGGGGATACCTACGAGCAGTACTTC.

This clonotype has more than one count but fewer than ten. CDR3 residues: CASSLLPSGSNEQFF. DNA of the CDR3: TGTGCCAGCAGCTTACTTCCTAGCGGGAGTAATGAGCAGTTCTTC. The V call is TRBV7-9, the J call TRBJ2-1; TRBD2 matches 10 bases. CDR1 is SEHNR, CDR2 FQNEAQ, per germline (reference sequence). The V gene end was trimmed by 2 bases and the J gene end by 7 bases; junction bases not matched to a gene: 5. This CDR3 region has 15 residues.

This clonotype has more than one count but fewer than ten. The chain carries TRBV15 and TRBJ2-5; D gene ambiguous. The germline V gene has CDR1 LNHNV and CDR2 YYDKDF (reference sequence). V was pared by 0 bases and J by 3 bases, with 8 bases between. This CDR3 has 14 amino acids. In DNA, the CDR3 is TGTGCCACCAGCAGAGAGTCCTGGGAAGAGACCCAGTACTTC. Translation gives CATSRESWEETQYF.

This clonotype was counted many times. V gene TRBV12-3 or TRBV12-4 combines with J gene TRBJ1-5; D call uncertain. V dropped 1 base and J dropped 6 bases, with 7 bases sitting between them. The CDR3 extends over 13 amino acids. CDR3 sequence (DNA): TGTGCCAGCAGTTTAGATCCGCGTCAGCCCCAGCATTTT. It codes for CASSLDPRQPQHF.

V is TRBV12-3 or TRBV12-4 and J is TRBJ1-2, with D perhaps TRBD1 (5 bases). The length of the CDR3 is 13 residues. The V gene lost 4 bases and the J gene lost 4 bases, with 10 bases spanning the gap. DNA for the CDR3: TGTGCCAGCAGTTCCCAGGGTCCCTATGGCTACACCTTC. This encodes CASSSQGPYGYTF.

The table lists this clonotype with a few counts. This chain joins TRBV7-2 and TRBJ1-6, with a possible D match to TRBD1 (6 bases). V was cut by 5 bases and J by 10 bases, with 21 bases left in between. The V gene's germline CDR1 is SGHTA and CDR2 FQGNSA. The CDR3 runs 16 residues. Here the CDR3 DNA reads TGTGCCAGCAGCCTGGGGATTGGGACATTGGGGTCACCCCTCCACTTT. Amino acid sequence: CASSLGIGTLGSPLHF. Full variable domain (outside the CDR3, taken from reference TRBV7-2 and TRBJ1-6): GAGVSQSPSNKVTEKGKDVELRCDPISGHTALYWYRQSLGQGLEFLIYFQGNSAPDKSGLPSDRFSAERTGGSVSTLTIQRTQQEDSAVYLCASSLGIGTLGSPLHFGNGTRLTVT.

This clonotype occurred once. The gene calls are TRBV4-1 and TRBJ2-1; 8 positions match TRBD2. CDR1 and CDR2 from the germline V gene are MGHRA and YSYEKL. Unmatched junction bases numbered 7, after V lost 3 bases and J lost 6 bases. The CDR3 is 15 amino acids. The CDR3 coding sequence is TGCGCCAGCAGCCACCGACCTCTAGCGGGCAATGAGCAGTTCTTC. Amino acid sequence: CASSHRPLAGNEQFF.

This clonotype was seen a few times. The chain joins TRBV19 to TRBJ2-1; D is ambiguous. The V gene's germline CDR1 is LNHDA and CDR2 SQIVND (reference sequence). The CDR3 loop spans 12 amino acids. V shed 2 bases and J shed 7 bases, with 6 bases lying between them. The CDR3 nucleotides are TGTGCCAGTAGTATAATAGGGAATGAGCAGTTCTTC. As protein: CASSIIGNEQFF. The full variable domain, in which reference TRBV19 and TRBJ2-1 provide the parts outside the CDR3, is DGGITQSPKYLFRKEGQNVTLSCEQNLNHDAMYWYRQDPGQGLRLIYYSQIVNDFQKGDIAEGYSVSREKKESFPLTVTSAQKNPTAFYLCASSIIGNEQFFGPGTRLTVL.

The V gene is TRBV5-5, the J gene TRBJ2-1, with D possibly being TRBD2 (6 bases). The germline V gene has CDR1 SGHKS and CDR2 YYEKEE (reference sequence). This CDR3 has 17 residues. V lost 2 bases and J lost 1, with 16 bases in between. The CDR3 loop reads CASSFEESGLSYNEQFF. In nucleotides, the CDR3 is TGTGCCAGCAGCTTCGAGGAAAGCGGGTTGTCCTACAATGAGCAGTTCTTC.

Only a few counts were recorded for this clonotype. The chain links TRBV10-3 to TRBJ1-1; TRBD1 matches 9 bases. The CDR3 has 14 amino acids. The germline V gene has CDR1 ENHRY and CDR2 SYGVKD. Trimming removed 10 bases from V and 4 bases from J; junction bases left unmatched: 10. The CDR3 nucleotides are TGTGCCACCCGAGGACAGGGGATGGGCACTGAAGCTTTCTTT. Translating gives CATRGQGMGTEAFF.

CDR3 in amino acids: CASSEVGPNTEAFF. The DNA of the CDR3 is TGTGCCAGCAGTGAAGTGGGACCGAACACTGAAGCTTTCTTT. This chain connects TRBV2 to TRBJ1-1; D might be TRBD1 (5 bases). Germline lookup yields CDR1 SNHLY and CDR2 FYNNEI. V lost 1 base and J lost 1, with 7 bases in between. This CDR3 has 14 residues.

The chain uses TRBV5-1 and TRBJ2-7; 8 positions match TRBD2. The CDR3 covers 16 residues. Trimming took 0 bases from V and 5 from J; bases not matched to a gene: 10. From germline, CDR1 is SGHRS and CDR2 YFSETQ. In DNA, the CDR3 is TGCGCCAGCAGCTTGGGTTTACTAGCGGAAGACCACGAGCAGTACTTC. Translating gives CASSLGLLAEDHEQYF.

The chain has TRBV12-3 or TRBV12-4 and TRBJ2-5; D not certain. The CDR3 runs to 15 residues. V dropped 8 bases and J dropped 5 bases, with 21 bases sitting between them. CDR3 in DNA: TGTGCCAGCGGAAAGACGGAAAGGTTGGTGGAGACCCAGTACTTC. Encoded protein: CASGKTERLVETQYF.

The genes are TRBV7-8 and TRBJ1-3, with 7 bases identical to TRBD1. CDR3 length: 20 residues. The V gene end was trimmed by 5 bases and the J gene end by 0 bases; junction bases not matched to a gene: 19. Germline V gives CDR1 SGHVS, CDR2 FQNEAQ. The CDR3 DNA reads TGTGCCAGCAGCCTCGACAGGGTCCTGCACCCAATCCGCTCTGGAAACACCATATATTTT. Its translation is CASSLDRVLHPIRSGNTIYF. The variable domain in full, completed from reference TRBV7-8 and TRBJ1-3, reads GAGVSQSPRYKVAKRGQDVALRCDPISGHVSLFWYQQALGQGPEFLTYFQNEAQLDKSGLPSDRFFAERPEGSVSTLKIQRTQQEDSAVYLCASSLDRVLHPIRSGNTIYFGEGSWLTVV.

This clonotype was detected a few times. The V call is TRBV7-3, the J call TRBJ2-2; tentative D call: TRBD1 (5 bases). Trimming took off 4 bases at V and 5 bases at J, with 11 bases between the two ends. Germline-derived CDR1 and CDR2 are SGHTA and FQGTGA. The CDR3 has 14 amino acids. The CDR3 DNA reads as TGTGCCAGCAGCTCCAGGGCAGGGACCGGGGAGCTGTTTTTT. Translating it yields CASSSRAGTGELFF. The full variable domain, its missing parts supplied by reference TRBV7-3 and TRBJ2-2, is GAGVSQTPSNKVTEKGKYVELRCDPISGHTALYWYRQSLGQGPEFLIYFQGTGAADDSGLPNDRFFAVRPEGSVSTLKIQRTERGDSAVYLCASSSRAGTGELFFGEGSRLTVL.

This clonotype was counted a few times. The chain uses TRBV28 and TRBJ1-2; D is ambiguous. CDR3 size: 13 residues. CDR1 is MDHEN, CDR2 SYDVKM, per germline. Trimming left V 3 bases short and J 0 bases short, with 5 bases between. In DNA, the CDR3 is TGTGCCAGCAGTTTCCCCGCTAACTATGGCTACACCTTC. Translating gives CASSFPANYGYTF.

This clonotype was seen repeatedly, ten times or more. The chain employs TRBV5-1 and TRBJ2-2; D may be TRBD1 or TRBD2 (5 bases each). The CDR3 is 13 amino acids. Deletions cut 0 bases from V and 6 bases from J, with 6 bases between. CDR1 SGHRS and CDR2 YFSETQ come from the germline V gene. CDR3 nucleotides: TGCGCCAGCAGCTTGGCGGGGCCCGGGGAGCTGTTTTTT. Its protein product is CASSLAGPGELFF.

This chain joins TRBV12-3 or TRBV12-4 and TRBJ2-1; D could derive from TRBD1 or TRBD2 (5 bases each). Between the trimmed V and J ends, which lost 7 bases and 15 bases, there was a span of 19 bases. This CDR3 is 12 amino acids long. The CDR3 here is CASKLGTTRAFF. DNA of the CDR3: TGTGCCAGCAAGCTTGGGACGACGCGGGCGTTCTTC.

The rearrangement uses TRBV29-1 and TRBJ2-7, with 8 nucleotides matching TRBD1. The CDR3 runs 12 residues. The V gene's germline CDR1 is SQVTM and CDR2 ANQGSEA. Trimming took 7 bases from V and 2 from J; bases not matched to a gene: 4. CDR3 DNA sequence: TGCAGCGGGACAGGGCTCGCCTACGAGCAGTACTTC. This translates into CSGTGLAYEQYF.

This clonotype appeared a few times. This chain connects TRBV5-1 to TRBJ2-1, with 8 bases lining up with TRBD2. Germline-derived CDR1 and CDR2 are SGHRS and YFSETQ. V lost 4 bases to trimming and J lost 5 bases; unmatched junction nucleotides: 2. The CDR3 has 13 residues. CDR3: CASSREGNNEQFF. The CDR3 nucleotides read TGCGCCAGCAGCCGGGAGGGGAACAATGAGCAGTTCTTC. The whole variable domain, remainder taken from reference TRBV5-1 and TRBJ2-1, is KAGVTQTPRYLIKTRGQQVTLSCSPISGHRSVSWYQQTPGQGLQFLFEYFSETQRNKGNFPGRFSGRQFSNSRSEMNVSTLELGDSALYLCASSREGNNEQFFGPGTRLTVL.

This clonotype was seen more than once but under ten times. The chain combines TRBV5-1 with TRBJ2-3; TRBD2 agrees at 12 bases. V was clipped by 2 bases and J by 5 bases; unmatched bases: 6. This CDR3 has 16 amino acids. Germline V gene lookup returns CDR1 SGHRS and CDR2 YFSETQ. DNA of the CDR3: TGCGCCAGCAGCTTCGGACTAGCGGGATTGGAAGATACGCAGTATTTT. Amino acids: CASSFGLAGLEDTQYF.

Here the CDR3 DNA reads TGTGCCAGCAGTGAATACCACGAGTCCTACGAGCAGTACTTC. Translated, it gives CASSEYHESYEQYF. This chain joins TRBV25-1 and TRBJ2-7, with D unclear. Germline CDR1 reads MGHDK; CDR2 reads SYGVNS. This CDR3 has 14 residues. Trimming removed 0 bases at V and 1 base at J, with 7 bases between.

V gene TRBV7-8 combines with J gene TRBJ2-5; 10 nucleotides agree with TRBD2. Germline lookup yields CDR1 SGHVS and CDR2 FQNEAQ. Germline trimming cut 0 bases from V and 5 bases from J; bases unmatched to any gene: 12. CDR3 length: 18 residues. This CDR3 is CASSLALGSGRVRETQYF. CDR3 bases: TGTGCCAGCAGCTTAGCGCTTGGAAGCGGGAGGGTTCGGGAGACCCAGTACTTC.

There are a few counts of this clonotype. V is TRBV27 and J is TRBJ2-7, with TRBD1 identical over 10 bases. The length of the CDR3 is 15 residues. V was clipped by 2 bases and J by 4 bases; unmatched bases: 5. Germline V gene data show CDR1 as MNHEY and CDR2 as SMNVEV (reference sequence). CDR3 sequence (DNA): TGTGCCAGCAGTTTAATGGGGACAGGGGATTACGAGCAGTACTTC. It specifies CASSLMGTGDYEQYF.

The chain has TRBV5-1 and TRBJ2-7; perhaps TRBD1 as D (6 bases). V lost 3 bases and J lost 3, with 16 bases in between. This CDR3 contains 15 residues. The germline CDR1 and CDR2 sequences are SGHRS and YFSETQ. The CDR3 here is CASSYRQADNYEQYF. Here the CDR3 DNA reads TGCGCCAGCAGCTATCGACAGGCGGATAACTACGAGCAGTACTTC.

J is TRBJ2-7 and V is TRBV21-1; TRBD1, the D gene given by the table, was not confirmed from the DNA. TRBV21-1 is a pseudogene segment. The CDR3 length is 16 residues. The CDR3 sequence is CASSKALGPNSYEQYF. The CDR3 bases are TGTGCCAGCAGCAAAGCGCTGGGGCCGAACTCCTACGAGCAGTACTTC.

As to this clonotype: A read error is possible here, since a much larger clone lies one base away. This chain connects TRBV29-1 to TRBJ1-5; a weak D match, TRBD1 (6 bases). The V end was cut by 5 bases, the J end by 2 bases, with 7 bases between. The length of the CDR3 is 12 residues. CDR1 and CDR2 from the germline V gene are SQVTM and ANQGSEA. Written as DNA, the CDR3 is TGCAGCGTTTCAGGGGGCAATCAGCCCCAGCATTTT. Protein sequence: CSVSGGNQPQHF. The variable domain in full, completed from reference TRBV29-1 and TRBJ1-5, reads SAVISQKPSRDICQRGTSLTIQCQVDSQVTMMFWYRQQPGQSLTLIATANQGSEATYESGFVIDKFPISRPNLTFSTLTVSNMSPEDSSIYLCSVSGGNQPQHFGDGTRLSIL.

This clonotype was counted only a few times. The chain carries TRBV29-1 and TRBJ1-1; D possibly corresponds to TRBD1 (5 bases). This CDR3 has 13 residues. Germline assignment: CDR1 SQVTM and CDR2 ANQGSEA. Trimming shortened V by 6 bases and J by 0 bases, and 11 bases separated the two germline ends. This CDR3 is CSVGGLMNTEAFF. The CDR3 DNA reads TGCAGCGTGGGGGGACTGATGAACACTGAAGCTTTCTTT.